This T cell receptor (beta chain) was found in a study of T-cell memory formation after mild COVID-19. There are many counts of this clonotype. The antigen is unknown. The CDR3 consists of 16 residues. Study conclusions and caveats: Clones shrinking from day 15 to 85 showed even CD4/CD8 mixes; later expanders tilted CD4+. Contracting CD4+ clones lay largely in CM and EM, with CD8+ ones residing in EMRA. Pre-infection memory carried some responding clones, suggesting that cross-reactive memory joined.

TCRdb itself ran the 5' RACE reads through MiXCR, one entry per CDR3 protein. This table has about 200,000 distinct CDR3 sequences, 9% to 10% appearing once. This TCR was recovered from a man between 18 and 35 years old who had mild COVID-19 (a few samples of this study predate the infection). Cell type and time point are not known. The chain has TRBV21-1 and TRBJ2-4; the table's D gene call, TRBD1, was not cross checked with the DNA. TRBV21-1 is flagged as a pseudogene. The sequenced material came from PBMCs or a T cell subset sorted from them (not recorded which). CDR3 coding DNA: TGTGCCAGCAGCAAAAACCCCCGGACAGGGGTCAACATTCAGTACTTC. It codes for CASSKNPRTGVNIQYF.